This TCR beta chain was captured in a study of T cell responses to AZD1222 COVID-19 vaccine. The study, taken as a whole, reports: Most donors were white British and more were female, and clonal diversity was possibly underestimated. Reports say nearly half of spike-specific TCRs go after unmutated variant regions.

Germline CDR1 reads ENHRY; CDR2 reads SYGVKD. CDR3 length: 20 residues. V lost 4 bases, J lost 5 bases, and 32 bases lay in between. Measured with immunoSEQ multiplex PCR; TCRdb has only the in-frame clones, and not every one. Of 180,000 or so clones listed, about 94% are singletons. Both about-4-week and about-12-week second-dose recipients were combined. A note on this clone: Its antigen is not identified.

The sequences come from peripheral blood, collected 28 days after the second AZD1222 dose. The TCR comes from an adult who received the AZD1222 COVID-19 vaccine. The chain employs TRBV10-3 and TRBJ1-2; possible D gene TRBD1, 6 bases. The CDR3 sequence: CAISGGGEATVSSYGYGYTF. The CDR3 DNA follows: TGTGCCATCAGTGGGGGGGGCGAGGCTACGGTTTCAAGTTATGGGTATGGCTACACCTTC.